This TCR beta chain was found in a study of blood T cell repertoires in COVID-19. Profiled with immunoSEQ multiplex PCR; TCRdb holds only in-frame clones, not every one. The sample holds 330,000 or so clones; roughly 90% are singletons and the top ten take roughly 18%. Per the germline V gene, CDR1 is MDHEN and CDR2 is SYDVKM. The CDR3 sequence is 15 residues long. The trim removed 6 bases at V and 7 bases at J, leaving 14 bases unmatched. V is TRBV28 and J is TRBJ1-2; TRBD1 agrees at 7 bases. The TCR originated in a woman aged 25 to 39 who had recovered from COVID-19. Sequenced input: PBMCs or T cells enriched from blood (not recorded which). The CDR3 DNA follows: TGTGCCAGCAGAGTATCCCAACAGGGGAGAGGTGGCTACACCTTC. Translating gives CASRVSQQGRGGYTF.